The 15 T cell receptor beta chains reported below all come from one sample, sequenced in a study of blood T cell repertoires in COVID-19. The method was immunoSEQ multiplex PCR; TCRdb's version includes in-frame clones alone and lacks a portion of them. The table lists about 120,000 clones, about 87% of them singletons. Sequenced input: peripheral blood. These receptors came from a woman aged 65 to 85 with acute or convalescent COVID-19.

The V gene is TRBV5-1, the J gene TRBJ2-1, with TRBD1 matching over 8 bases. The CDR3 covers 15 residues. With 5 bases clipped from V and 5 bases from J, the junction kept 9 bases outside the gene matches. In germline, CDR1 is SGHRS, CDR2 YFSETQ. The CDR3 region is CASRPLTGEDNEQFF. The DNA of the CDR3 is TGCGCCAGCAGACCATTGACAGGGGAGGACAATGAGCAGTTCTTC.

V is TRBV9 and J is TRBJ2-1, with 9 bases aligning to TRBD2. The CDR3 spans 15 residues. Germline V gene data show CDR1 as SGDLS and CDR2 as YYNGEE. J lost 7 bases, V lost 0 bases, and 5 bases had no gene match. The CDR3 region has the DNA TGTGCCAGCAGCGTAGGCGGGGGGGCGGGAAATGAGCAGTTCTTC. Amino acid sequence: CASSVGGGAGNEQFF.

The rearrangement uses TRBV12-3 or TRBV12-4 and TRBJ2-1; TRBD1 might be the D (7 bases). V was shortened by 6 bases and J by 10 bases, with 13 bases between the two germline ends. This CDR3 comprises 12 residues. Here the CDR3 reads CASSPGGYEQFF. CDR3 in DNA: TGTGCCAGCAGCCCAGGGGGGTACGAGCAGTTCTTC.

V gene TRBV5-6 combines with J gene TRBJ1-1, with 9 bases matching TRBD1. The V segment lost 4 bases and the J segment 0 bases; nucleotides outside the gene matches: 4. Per germline, CDR1 SGHDT and CDR2 YYEEEE. The CDR3 covers 15 residues. The CDR3 sequence is CASSKGQGLNTEAFF. The CDR3 region has the DNA TGTGCCAGCAGCAAGGGACAGGGTTTGAACACTGAAGCTTTCTTT.

The rearrangement joins TRBV3-1 (or the pseudogene TRBV3-2) to TRBJ2-2; D is unresolved. The CDR3 is made up of 15 amino acids. V was trimmed by 6 bases and J by 1 base, leaving 12 bases between them. Germline values: CDR1 LGHDT, CDR2 YNNKEL (reference sequence). CDR3 region: CASSTFRLNTGELFF. Written as DNA, the CDR3 is TGTGCCAGCAGTACTTTCCGATTGAACACCGGGGAGCTGTTTTTT.

This chain connects TRBV7-2 to TRBJ2-1; 7 bases map to TRBD2. Germline V gene lookup returns CDR1 SGHTA and CDR2 FQGNSA. This CDR3 is built from 15 residues. With 5 bases clipped from V and 7 bases from J, the junction kept 11 bases outside the gene matches. The DNA of the CDR3 is TGTGCCAGCAGCCCCCCGGGGGGTGTTGGGAATGAGCAGTTCTTC. As protein: CASSPPGGVGNEQFF.

This clone was counted ten times or more. The gene calls are TRBV28 and TRBJ1-2; D possibly corresponds to TRBD1 (6 bases). The V end lost 3 bases, the J end lost 7 bases, and 18 bases lay between the germline ends. The CDR3 loop spans 15 amino acids. Germline lookup yields CDR1 MDHEN and CDR2 SYDVKM. CDR3 in amino acids: CASSFGDARGGGYTF. CDR3 DNA sequence: TGTGCCAGCAGTTTTGGGGATGCCAGGGGCGGTGGCTACACCTTC.

This rearrangement joins TRBV5-4 to TRBJ2-1; 9 bases are shared with TRBD2. The CDR3 runs 15 residues. J was trimmed by 1 base and V by 4 bases; bases with no gene match: 3. The germline V gene encodes CDR1 SGHNT and CDR2 YYREEE (reference sequence). The CDR3 protein is CASSRAGGSYNEQFF. The CDR3 DNA reads TGTGCCAGCAGCCGAGCGGGGGGATCCTACAATGAGCAGTTCTTC. The full variable domain, with the rest looked up from reference TRBV5-4 and TRBJ2-1, is ETGVTQSPTHLIKTRGQQVTLRCSSQSGHNTVSWYQQALGQGPQFIFQYYREEENGRGNFPPRFSGLQFPNYSSELNVNALELDDSALYLCASSRAGGSYNEQFFGPGTRLTVL.

The chain joins TRBV19 to TRBJ2-7; 9 bases fit TRBD1. V trimming: 2 bases; J trimming: 2 bases; junction bases outside the gene matches: 16. This CDR3 comprises 19 residues. Germline CDR1 LNHDA, CDR2 SQIVND (reference sequence). CDR3 DNA: TGTGCCAGTAGTATAAGCGTCGTTAGCGGACAGGGGAAGGCCTACGAGCAGTACTTC. Residues: CASSISVVSGQGKAYEQYF.

The rearrangement links TRBV11-1 to TRBJ2-7; the match to TRBD2 covers 11 bases. J gave up 0 bases and V 3 bases, and 1 base lay outside the gene matches. Germline CDR1 is SGHAT and CDR2 is FQDESV (reference sequence). There are 15 residues in the CDR3. This CDR3 is CASSLLAGGSYEQYF. The CDR3 coding sequence is TGTGCCAGCAGCTTGCTAGCGGGGGGCTCCTACGAGCAGTACTTC.

The chain carries TRBV29-1 and TRBJ1-2; D is unclear. In germline, CDR1 is SQVTM, CDR2 ANQGSEA. V dropped 3 bases and J dropped 5 bases, with 13 bases sitting between them. The CDR3 is made up of 13 amino acids. In DNA form, the CDR3 reads TGCAGCGTTGAGGTCAGGTCCGGATATGGCTACACCTTC. This sequence encodes CSVEVRSGYGYTF.

The chain uses TRBV10-3 and TRBJ1-3; D gene unclear. V was trimmed by 0 bases and J by 0 bases, leaving 6 bases between them. Germline V CDR1 and CDR2: ENHRY, SYGVKD. This CDR3 has 15 residues. The CDR3 sequence is CAISESWSSGNTIYF. The CDR3 nucleotides read TGTGCCATCAGTGAGTCGTGGAGCTCTGGAAACACCATATATTTT.

This rearrangement joins TRBV3-1 (or the pseudogene TRBV3-2) to TRBJ2-7; tentative D call: TRBD1 (6 bases). Trimming cost V 0 bases and J 3 bases, with 12 bases left between them. The length of the CDR3 is 15 residues. CDR1 LGHDT and CDR2 YNNKEL come from the germline V gene (reference sequence). DNA for the CDR3: TGTGCCAGCAGCCAAGACCCGACAGGCTACTACGAGCAGTACTTC. Its protein product is CASSQDPTGYYEQYF.

The gene calls are TRBV11-2 and TRBJ2-2, with no clear D. The CDR3 is 15 amino acids. CDR1 and CDR2 from the germline V gene are SGHAT and FQNNGV. Trimming took off 0 bases at V and 6 bases at J, with 11 bases between the two ends. The CDR3 coding sequence is TGTGCCAGCAGCTTAGATGTAGCCCGCCCCGGGGAGCTGTTTTTT. It encodes CASSLDVARPGELFF.

This rearrangement joins TRBV2 to TRBJ1-1; 9 bases match TRBD1. V lost 5 bases, J lost 3 bases, and 4 bases stayed unmatched. Germline lookup yields CDR1 SNHLY and CDR2 FYNNEI. This CDR3 comprises 14 residues. Written as DNA, the CDR3 is TGTGCCAGCAGTCAACAGGGGGCTGACACTGAAGCTTTCTTT. Residues: CASSQQGADTEAFF.